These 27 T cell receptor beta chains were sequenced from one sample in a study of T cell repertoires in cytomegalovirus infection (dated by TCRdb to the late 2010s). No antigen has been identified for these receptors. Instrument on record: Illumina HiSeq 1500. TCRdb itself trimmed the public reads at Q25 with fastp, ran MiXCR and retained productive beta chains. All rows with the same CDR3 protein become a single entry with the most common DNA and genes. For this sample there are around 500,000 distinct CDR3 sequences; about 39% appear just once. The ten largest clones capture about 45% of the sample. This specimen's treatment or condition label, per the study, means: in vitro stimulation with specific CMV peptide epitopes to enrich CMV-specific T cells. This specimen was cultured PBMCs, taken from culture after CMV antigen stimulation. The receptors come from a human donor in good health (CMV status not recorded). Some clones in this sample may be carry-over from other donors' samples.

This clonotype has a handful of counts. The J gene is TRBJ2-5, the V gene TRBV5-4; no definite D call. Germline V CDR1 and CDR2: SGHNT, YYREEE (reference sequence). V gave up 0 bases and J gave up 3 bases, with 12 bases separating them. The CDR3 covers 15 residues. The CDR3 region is CASSLDQRAKETQYF. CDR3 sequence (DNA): TGTGCCAGCAGCTTGGACCAACGGGCCAAAGAGACCCAGTACTTC.

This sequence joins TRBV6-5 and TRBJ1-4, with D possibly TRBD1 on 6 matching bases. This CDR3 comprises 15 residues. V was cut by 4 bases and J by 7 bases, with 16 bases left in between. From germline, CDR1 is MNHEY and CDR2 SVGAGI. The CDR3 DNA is TGTGCCAGCAGTTTACGGGGGGGCGCCGTTGAAAAACTGTTTTTT. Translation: CASSLRGGAVEKLFF.

The DNA for the CDR3 is TGCAGTGCTAGAGATTCCGGGACCTCGGGACAGGGACTACTTACGCAGTATTTT. Protein: CSARDSGTSGQGLLTQYF. The V and J genes are TRBV20-1 and TRBJ2-3, with TRBD1 matching over 9 bases. V gave up 0 bases and J gave up 8 bases; unmatched junction bases: 18. The CDR3 runs to 18 residues. Germline CDR1 DFQATT, CDR2 SNEGSKA (reference sequence).

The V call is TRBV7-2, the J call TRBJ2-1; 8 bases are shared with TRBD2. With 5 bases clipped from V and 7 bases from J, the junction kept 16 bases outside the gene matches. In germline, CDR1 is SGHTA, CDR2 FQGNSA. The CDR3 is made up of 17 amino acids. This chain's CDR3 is CASSQALGGGRRNEQFF. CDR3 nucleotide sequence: TGTGCCAGCAGCCAAGCCCTCGGGGGCGGGAGGCGTAATGAGCAGTTCTTC.

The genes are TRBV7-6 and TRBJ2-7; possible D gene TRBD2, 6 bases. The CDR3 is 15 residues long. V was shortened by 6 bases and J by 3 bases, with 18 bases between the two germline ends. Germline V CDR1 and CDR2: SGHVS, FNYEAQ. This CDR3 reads CASSMGGLIGYEQYF. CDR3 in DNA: TGTGCCAGCAGTATGGGGGGACTGATAGGCTACGAGCAGTACTTC. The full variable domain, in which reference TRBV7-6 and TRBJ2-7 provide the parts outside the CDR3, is GAGVSQSPRYKVTKRGQDVALRCDPISGHVSLYWYRQALGQGPEFLTYFNYEAQQDKSGLPNDRFSAERPEGSISTLTIQRTEQRDSAMYRCASSMGGLIGYEQYFGPGTRLTVT.

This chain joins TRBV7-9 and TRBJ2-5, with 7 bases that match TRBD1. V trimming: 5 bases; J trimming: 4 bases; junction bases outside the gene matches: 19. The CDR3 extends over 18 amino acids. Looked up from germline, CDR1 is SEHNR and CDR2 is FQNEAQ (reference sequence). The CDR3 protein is CASSPAPREARDRETQYF. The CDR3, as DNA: TGTGCCAGCAGCCCCGCCCCCAGGGAAGCAAGGGACAGAGAGACCCAGTACTTC.

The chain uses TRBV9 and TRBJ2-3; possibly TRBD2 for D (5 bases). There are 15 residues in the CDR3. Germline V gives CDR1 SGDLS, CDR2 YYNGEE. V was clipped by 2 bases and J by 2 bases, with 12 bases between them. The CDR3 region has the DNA TGTGCCAGCAGCGTTAGGACGGGGATCACAGATACGCAGTATTTT. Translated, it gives CASSVRTGITDTQYF.

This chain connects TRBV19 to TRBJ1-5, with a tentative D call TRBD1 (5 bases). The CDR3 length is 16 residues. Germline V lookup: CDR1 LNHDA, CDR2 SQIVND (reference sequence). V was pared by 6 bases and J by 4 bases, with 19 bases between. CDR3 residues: CASRTTRGKGNQPQHF. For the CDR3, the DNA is TGTGCCAGTAGGACAACCCGGGGGAAAGGGAATCAGCCCCAGCATTTT. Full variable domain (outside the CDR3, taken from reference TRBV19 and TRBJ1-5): DGGITQSPKYLFRKEGQNVTLSCEQNLNHDAMYWYRQDPGQGLRLIYYSQIVNDFQKGDIAEGYSVSREKKESFPLTVTSAQKNPTAFYLCASRTTRGKGNQPQHFGDGTRLSIL.

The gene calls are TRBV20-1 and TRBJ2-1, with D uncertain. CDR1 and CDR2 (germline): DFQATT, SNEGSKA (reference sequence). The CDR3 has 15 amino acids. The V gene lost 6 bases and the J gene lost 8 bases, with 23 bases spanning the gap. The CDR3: CSAPTRVSFIYEQFF. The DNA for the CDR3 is TGCAGTGCGCCCACGCGAGTCTCCTTTATCTATGAGCAGTTCTTC.

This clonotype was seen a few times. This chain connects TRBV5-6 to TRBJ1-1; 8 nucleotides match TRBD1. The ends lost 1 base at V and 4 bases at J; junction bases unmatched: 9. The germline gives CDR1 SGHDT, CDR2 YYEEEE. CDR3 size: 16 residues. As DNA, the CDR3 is TGTGCCAGCAGCTTGCGGCAGGGGGCGCTGGGCACTGAAGCTTTCTTT. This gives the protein CASSLRQGALGTEAFF.

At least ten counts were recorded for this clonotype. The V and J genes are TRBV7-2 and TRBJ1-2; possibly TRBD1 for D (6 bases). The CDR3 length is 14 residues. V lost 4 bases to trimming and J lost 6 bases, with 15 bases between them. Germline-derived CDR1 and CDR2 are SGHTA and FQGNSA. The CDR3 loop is CASSSEQGTHGYTF. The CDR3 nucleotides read TGTGCCAGCAGCTCAGAACAGGGAACTCATGGCTACACCTTC.

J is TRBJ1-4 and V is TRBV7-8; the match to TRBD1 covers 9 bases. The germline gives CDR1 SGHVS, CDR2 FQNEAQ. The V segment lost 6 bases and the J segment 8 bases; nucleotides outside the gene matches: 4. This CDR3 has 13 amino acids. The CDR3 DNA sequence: TGTGCCAGCAGTTCGGACAGGGGAGAAAAACTGTTTTTT. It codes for CASSSDRGEKLFF.

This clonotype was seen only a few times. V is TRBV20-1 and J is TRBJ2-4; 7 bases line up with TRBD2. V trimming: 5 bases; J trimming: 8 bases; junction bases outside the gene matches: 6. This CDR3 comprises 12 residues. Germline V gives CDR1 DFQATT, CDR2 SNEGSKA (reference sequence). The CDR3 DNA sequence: TGCAGTGCTGAAAGCGGGGAGGACATTCAGTACTTC. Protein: CSAESGEDIQYF.

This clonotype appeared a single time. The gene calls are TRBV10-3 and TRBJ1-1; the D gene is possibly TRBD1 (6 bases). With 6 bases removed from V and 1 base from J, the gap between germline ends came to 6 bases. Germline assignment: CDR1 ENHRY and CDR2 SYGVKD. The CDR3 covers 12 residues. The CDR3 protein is CAIRGQNTEAFF. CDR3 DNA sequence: TGTGCCATCAGGGGACAGAACACTGAAGCTTTCTTT.

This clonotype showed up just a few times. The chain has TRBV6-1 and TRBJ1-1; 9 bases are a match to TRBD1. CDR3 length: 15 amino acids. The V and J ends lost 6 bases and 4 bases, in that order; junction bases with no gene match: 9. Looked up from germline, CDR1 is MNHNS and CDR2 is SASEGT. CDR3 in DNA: TGTGCCAGCAGCCCACAGGGGGCGGAAGTCACTGAAGCTTTCTTT. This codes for CASSPQGAEVTEAFF.

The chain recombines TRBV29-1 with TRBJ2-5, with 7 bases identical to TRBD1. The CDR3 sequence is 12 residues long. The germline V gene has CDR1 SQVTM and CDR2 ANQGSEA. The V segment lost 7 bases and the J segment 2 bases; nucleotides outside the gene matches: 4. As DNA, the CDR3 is TGCAGCGGAACAGGGGAGCAAGAGACCCAGTACTTC. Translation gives CSGTGEQETQYF.

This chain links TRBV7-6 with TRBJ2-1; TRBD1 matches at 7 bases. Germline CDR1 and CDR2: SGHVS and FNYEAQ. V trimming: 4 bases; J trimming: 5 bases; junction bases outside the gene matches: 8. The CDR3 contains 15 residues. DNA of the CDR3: TGTGCCAGCAGCTCCTCCTTGGGACAGCACAATGAGCAGTTCTTC. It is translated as CASSSSLGQHNEQFF.

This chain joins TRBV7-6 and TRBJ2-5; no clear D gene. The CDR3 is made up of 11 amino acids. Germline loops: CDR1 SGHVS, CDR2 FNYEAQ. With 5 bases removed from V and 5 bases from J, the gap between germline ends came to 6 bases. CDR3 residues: CASSNSETQYF. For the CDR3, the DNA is TGTGCCAGCAGCAACTCGGAGACCCAGTACTTC.

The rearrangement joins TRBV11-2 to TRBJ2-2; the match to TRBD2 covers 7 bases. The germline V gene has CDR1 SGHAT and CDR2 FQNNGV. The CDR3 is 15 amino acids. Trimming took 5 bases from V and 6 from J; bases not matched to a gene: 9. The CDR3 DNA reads TGTGCCAGCAGCCCAAAGGGAGGGATCCCCGGGGAGCTGTTTTTT. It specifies CASSPKGGIPGELFF. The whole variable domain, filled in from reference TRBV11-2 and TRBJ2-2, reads EAGVAQSPRYKIIEKRQSVAFWCNPISGHATLYWYQQILGQGPKLLIQFQNNGVVDDSQLPKDRFSAERLKGVDSTLKIQPAKLEDSAVYLCASSPKGGIPGELFFGEGSRLTVL.

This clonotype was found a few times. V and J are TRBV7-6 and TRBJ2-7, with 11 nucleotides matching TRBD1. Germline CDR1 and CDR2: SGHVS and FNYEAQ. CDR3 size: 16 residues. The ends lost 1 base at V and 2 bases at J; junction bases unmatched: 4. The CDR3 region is CASSLGMGQGAYEQYF. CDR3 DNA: TGTGCCAGCAGCTTAGGAATGGGACAGGGGGCCTACGAGCAGTACTTC.

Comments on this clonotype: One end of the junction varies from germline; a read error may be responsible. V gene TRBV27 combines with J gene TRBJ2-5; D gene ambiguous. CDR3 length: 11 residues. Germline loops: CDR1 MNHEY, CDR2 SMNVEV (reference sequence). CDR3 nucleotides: TGTGCCAGCAGTTTTCAAGGGACCCAGTACTTC. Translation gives CASSFQGTQYF.

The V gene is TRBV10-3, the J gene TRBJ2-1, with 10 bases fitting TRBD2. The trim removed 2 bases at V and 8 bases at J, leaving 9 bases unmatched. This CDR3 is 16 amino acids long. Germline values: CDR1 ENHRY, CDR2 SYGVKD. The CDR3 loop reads CAISEVVSSGSHEQFF. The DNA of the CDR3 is TGTGCCATCAGTGAGGTGGTGTCTAGCGGGAGCCATGAGCAGTTCTTC.

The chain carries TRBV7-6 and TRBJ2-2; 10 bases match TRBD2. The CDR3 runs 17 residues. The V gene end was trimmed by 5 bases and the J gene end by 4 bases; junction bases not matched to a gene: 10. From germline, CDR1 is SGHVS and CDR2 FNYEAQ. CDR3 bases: TGTGCCAGCAGCCCCCTTTGGAGCGGGGGGGGCACCGGGGAGCTGTTTTTT. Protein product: CASSPLWSGGGTGELFF.

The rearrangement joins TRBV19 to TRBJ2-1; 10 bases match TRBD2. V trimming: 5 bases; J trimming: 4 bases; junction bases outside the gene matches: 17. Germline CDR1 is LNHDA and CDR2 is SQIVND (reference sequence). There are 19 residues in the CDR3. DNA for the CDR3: TGTGCCAGTAGTCCCTCCGGGACTAGCGCCCGATTACTTTACAATGAGCAGTTCTTC. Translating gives CASSPSGTSARLLYNEQFF.

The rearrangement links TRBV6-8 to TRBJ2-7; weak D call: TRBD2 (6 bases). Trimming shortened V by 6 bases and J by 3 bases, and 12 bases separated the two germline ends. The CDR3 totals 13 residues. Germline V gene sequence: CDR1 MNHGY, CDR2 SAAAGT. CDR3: CASRIAANYEQYF. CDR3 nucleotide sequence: TGTGCCAGCAGGATAGCGGCGAACTACGAGCAGTACTTC.

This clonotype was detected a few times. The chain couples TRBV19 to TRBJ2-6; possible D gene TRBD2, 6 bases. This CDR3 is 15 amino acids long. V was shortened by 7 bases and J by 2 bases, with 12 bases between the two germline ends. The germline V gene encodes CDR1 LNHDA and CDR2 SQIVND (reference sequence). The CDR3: CASKGTGAGANVLTF. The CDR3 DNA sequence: TGTGCCAGTAAAGGGACTGGGGCTGGGGCCAACGTCCTGACTTTC.

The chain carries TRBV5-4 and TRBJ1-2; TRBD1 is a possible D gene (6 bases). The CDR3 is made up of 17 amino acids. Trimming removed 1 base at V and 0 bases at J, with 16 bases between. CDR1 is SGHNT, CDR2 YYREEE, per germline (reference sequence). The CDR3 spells CASSLIPGEFPNYGYTF. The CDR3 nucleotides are TGTGCCAGCAGCTTGATTCCAGGGGAATTCCCTAACTATGGCTACACCTTC.